This T cell receptor (beta chain) was sequenced for a study of T cells in Graves' hyperthyroidism and ophthalmopathy. There were TCR beta CDR3 regions amplified from RNA transcripts. A set of HTBI primers served as the primers for a first-round RT-PCR of the TCR CDR3. TCRdb passed the multiplex PCR reads through MiXCR, listing each CDR3 protein once. The data contain about 350,000 distinct CDR3 sequences, 11% to 15% of them singletons. V lost 4 bases and J 4 bases, leaving 16 bases between the germline ends. The germline V gene has CDR1 DFQATT and CDR2 SNEGSKA (reference sequence). The CDR3 extends over 14 amino acids. Study outcomes and limitations: Most thyroid clonotypes that were expanded above 0.001 also turned up in blood.

As regards this clonotype: What it binds is unknown.

The rearrangement links TRBV20-1 to TRBJ1-1; no clear D gene. Specimen: blood. This receptor was obtained from a woman aged 25 to 45 with Graves' hyperthyroidism. The CDR3 DNA reads TGCAGTGCTATAGTGGGTCTCCTCACCACTGAAGCTTTCTTT. Translated: CSAIVGLLTTEAFF.